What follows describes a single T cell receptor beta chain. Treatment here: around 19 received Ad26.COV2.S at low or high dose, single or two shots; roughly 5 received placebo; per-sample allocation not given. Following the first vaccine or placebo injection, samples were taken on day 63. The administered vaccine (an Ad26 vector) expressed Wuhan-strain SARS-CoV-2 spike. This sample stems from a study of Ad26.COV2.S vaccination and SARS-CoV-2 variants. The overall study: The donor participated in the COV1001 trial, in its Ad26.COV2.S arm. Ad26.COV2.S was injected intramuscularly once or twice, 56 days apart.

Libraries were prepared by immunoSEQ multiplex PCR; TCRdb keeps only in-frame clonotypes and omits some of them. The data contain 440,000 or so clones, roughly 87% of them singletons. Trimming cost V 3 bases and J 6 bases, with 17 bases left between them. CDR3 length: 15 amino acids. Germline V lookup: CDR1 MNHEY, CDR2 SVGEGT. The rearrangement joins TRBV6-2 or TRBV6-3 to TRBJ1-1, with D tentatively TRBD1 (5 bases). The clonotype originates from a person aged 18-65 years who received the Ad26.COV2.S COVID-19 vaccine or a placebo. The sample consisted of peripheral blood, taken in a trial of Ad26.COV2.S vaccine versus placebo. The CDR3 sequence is CASSYGRDRDPEAFF. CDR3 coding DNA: TGTGCCAGCAGTTATGGGCGCGACAGAGACCCTGAAGCTTTCTTT.